The source of this T cell receptor beta chain is a study of blood T cell repertoires in COVID-19. Turning to the study itself: Sites across the United States, Italy and Spain contributed samples from acute and convalescent COVID-19. T cells, B-cell-depleted T cells, or PBMCs provided the cDNA or gDNA that served as material.

The V and J ends lost 0 bases and 7 bases, in that order; junction bases with no gene match: 9. The CDR3 is 16 amino acids. Germline CDR1 is LGHNA and CDR2 is YNFKEQ. Authors' methods: Estimated nucleated cell counts came from reference gene primer amplification. TCRdb's table, derived via immunoSEQ multiplex PCR, lists solely in-frame clones and lacks some. V and J calls and clone size come straight from that table; D and trimming were deduced from the DNA. The top ten clones hold approximately 3.6% of a sample with about 35,000 clones, around 82% of them seen once. The chain combines TRBV4-2 with TRBJ2-5; TRBD2 matches at 9 bases. This TCR was sampled from a man aged 50 or older with acute or convalescent COVID-19. Sequenced: peripheral blood. Here the CDR3 reads CASSQDGSGGLGTQYF. Written as DNA, the CDR3 is TGTGCCAGCAGCCAAGATGGTAGCGGGGGATTGGGGACCCAGTACTTC.